A selection of T cell receptor beta chains follows, all from one sample in a study of CD8 T cells in ankylosing spondylitis. MiXCR was run by TCRdb on the 5' RACE reads, yielding one entry per CDR3 protein. The table shows 250,000 to 400,000 distinct CDR3 sequences, with 9.5% to 13% occurring only once. Sequenced sample: blood, either unsorted or a sorted T cell fraction (not recorded which). These receptors were obtained from a female donor with ankylosing spondylitis or in good health (not recorded which). Each CDR3 is given without its conserved first and last residue.

j_call v_call cdr3_aa
TRBJ2-1 TRBV7-2 ASSLGVRGQGYNEQF
TRBJ2-2 TRBV20-1 SARRTTGELF
TRBJ2-7 TRBV7-2 ASSLETPGLGDEQY
TRBJ1-1 TRBV20-1 SARVREWTEAF
TRBJ2-7 TRBV28 ASKGSAYEQY
TRBJ1-5 TRBV5-6 ASSLFGGRGDQPQH
TRBJ1-1 TRBV29-1 STERGAPTEAF
TRBJ1-1 TRBV7-9 ASSLREQTEAF
TRBJ1-2 TRBV10-3 AITDPYSVGYGYT
TRBJ1-1 TRBV9 ASSVGPGGTTEAF
TRBJ2-1 TRBV5-6 ASSTRDRYNEQF
TRBJ2-3 TRBV20-1 SAPLPRAGTDTQY
TRBJ1-2 TRBV2 ATRRTAGTANYGYT
TRBJ1-1 TRBV12-3/TRBV12-4 ASRLTGRTEAF
TRBJ2-7 TRBV12-3/TRBV12-4 ASSLFPLEAEQY
TRBJ2-7 TRBV6-6 ASSYADHEQY
TRBJ2-7 TRBV7-9 ASSSPSFAGQAYEQY
TRBJ2-2 TRBV5-1 ASSSGLAGGHTGELF
TRBJ2-1 TRBV5-1 ASGTGRGIQF
TRBJ2-3 TRBV3-1 ASSQDAGRTDTQY
TRBJ2-1 TRBV4-2 ASSQVAAGSAYNEQF
TRBJ2-5 TRBV20-1 SASLGLVVRETQY
TRBJ2-3 TRBV7-2 ASSLAVGSTDTQY
TRBJ1-2 TRBV11-2 ASTKGGRGRGNYGYT
TRBJ2-7 TRBV5-1 ASRSVATPAEQY
TRBJ2-1 TRBV20-1 NLRGVLGEQF